This paragraph covers one T cell receptor (beta chain) sequence. The sample belongs to a study of T cells in tuberculosis. The CDR3 covers 15 residues. Trimming took 0 bases from V and 4 from J; bases not matched to a gene: 3. The germline V gene encodes CDR1 ENHRY and CDR2 SYGVKD. Assay used: immunoSEQ multiplex PCR; TCRdb lists only in-frame clones, some missing. The sample records under 30,000 clones, roughly 94% being singletons. Regarding time point: new active TB diagnosis, blood taken before or within 7 days of starting treatment. This clonotype originated in an adult with tuberculosis. Source: PBMCs, taken at tuberculosis diagnosis. This sequence joins TRBV10-3 and TRBJ2-1; 7 nucleotides match TRBD2. CDR3 region: CAISESRGEYNEQFF. The CDR3 coding sequence is TGTGCCATCAGTGAGTCTCGGGGGGAGTACAATGAGCAGTTCTTC.